These 25 T cell receptor beta chains came from one sample sequenced in a study of T cell changes during pregnancy in multiple sclerosis. Profiling relied on immunoSEQ multiplex PCR, and the TCRdb table lists in-frame clones only, not all of them. The data contain about 60,000 clones, about 94% of them seen just once; the ten biggest clones take up approximately 3.3%. Sequencing was performed on CD8+ T cells from peripheral blood mononuclear cells, taken in the second trimester of pregnancy. The receptors shown here come from a female donor with multiple sclerosis, enrolled in a pregnancy study.

This chain connects TRBV15 to TRBJ1-3, with 9 bases fitting TRBD1. This CDR3 spans 18 amino acids. Per the germline V gene, CDR1 is LNHNV and CDR2 is YYDKDF (reference sequence). V lost 4 bases, J lost 0 bases, and 10 bases stayed unmatched. The CDR3 spells CATSNTNRGLSSGNTIYF. CDR3 nucleotides: TGTGCCACCAGCAATACGAACAGGGGGCTAAGCTCTGGAAACACCATATATTTT.

V usage is TRBV19 and J usage is TRBJ1-1; D is possibly TRBD1 (5 bases). Germline V lookup: CDR1 LNHDA, CDR2 SQIVND (reference sequence). Deletions cut 6 bases from V and 0 bases from J, with 8 bases between. The length of the CDR3 is 13 residues. Written as DNA, the CDR3 is TGTGCCAGTAGCTCGACAGTGAACACTGAAGCTTTCTTT. Protein product: CASSSTVNTEAFF. Filled out from reference TRBV19 and TRBJ1-1, the complete variable domain reads DGGITQSPKYLFRKEGQNVTLSCEQNLNHDAMYWYRQDPGQGLRLIYYSQIVNDFQKGDIAEGYSVSREKKESFPLTVTSAQKNPTAFYLCASSSTVNTEAFFGQGTRLTVV.

V is TRBV5-1 and J is TRBJ2-1, with 12 positions matching TRBD2. The V gene end was trimmed by 1 base and the J gene end by 8 bases; junction bases not matched to a gene: 7. This CDR3 has 16 residues. Per germline, CDR1 SGHRS and CDR2 YFSETQ. The CDR3 region has the DNA TGCGCCAGCAGCTTGACCGGACTAGCGGGATCTTATGAGCAGTTCTTC. It encodes CASSLTGLAGSYEQFF.

V is TRBV30 and J is TRBJ1-2, with a possible D match to TRBD1 (6 bases). The length of the CDR3 is 15 residues. The V and J ends lost 0 bases and 5 bases respectively, with 16 bases between them. Germline CDR1 GTSNPN, CDR2 SVGIG (reference sequence). CDR3 nucleotide sequence: TGTGCCTGGAGTGTACGGGCAGGGGTGCGGTATGGCTACACCTTC. Amino acids: CAWSVRAGVRYGYTF.

This clone was recorded only once. The V and J genes are TRBV25-1 and TRBJ2-3; D might be TRBD2 (6 bases). The germline CDR1 and CDR2 sequences are MGHDK and SYGVNS. The CDR3 has 17 residues. V was cut by 6 bases and J by 0 bases, with 19 bases left in between. DNA of the CDR3: TGTGCCAGCAGATCTAATAGGGACTTCTCTAGCACAGATACGCAGTATTTT. It translates to CASRSNRDFSSTDTQYF.

This clone was detected once. The chain is built from TRBV5-6 and TRBJ2-1; TRBD1 matches at 10 bases. CDR3 length: 16 residues. V shed 3 bases and J 5 bases; nucleotides not matched to a gene: 8. Germline V gene data show CDR1 as SGHDT and CDR2 as YYEEEE. The CDR3 loop is CASSSTGTGVNNEQFF. CDR3 nucleotides: TGTGCCAGCAGCTCTACCGGGACAGGGGTCAACAATGAGCAGTTCTTC.

The CDR3 region has the DNA TGTGCCAGCAGCTTCGTAGCGGCCTCCTACGAGCAGTACTTC. Its translation is CASSFVAASYEQYF. J is TRBJ2-7 and V is TRBV5-6; D might be TRBD2 (6 bases). Trimming stripped 2 bases from V and 0 bases from J, with 9 bases between. CDR1 and CDR2 from the germline V gene are SGHDT and YYEEEE. This CDR3 has 14 amino acids.

The CDR3 DNA is TGTGCCAGCGCTGGGACTGTCCAAGAGACCCAGTACTTC. Encoded protein: CASAGTVQETQYF. The V call is TRBV27, the J call TRBJ2-5; D might be TRBD2 (6 bases). This CDR3 region has 13 residues. CDR1 is MNHEY and CDR2 is SMNVEV in the germline V gene (reference sequence). V was shortened by 8 bases and J by 1 base, with 11 bases between the two germline ends.

The chain links TRBV6-4 to TRBJ2-1; 9 positions agree with TRBD2. Germline V gives CDR1 MRHNA, CDR2 SNTAGT. J was trimmed by 4 bases and V by 4 bases; bases with no gene match: 2. The CDR3 is made up of 14 amino acids. The CDR3 coding sequence is TGTGCCAGCAGTGTTGCGGGAGGGTACAATGAGCAGTTCTTC. Amino acids: CASSVAGGYNEQFF.

J is TRBJ1-1 and V is TRBV27; TRBD1 is a possible D gene (6 bases). The CDR3 loop spans 15 amino acids. Germline-derived CDR1 and CDR2 are MNHEY and SMNVEV (reference sequence). With 2 bases removed from V and 1 base from J, the gap between germline ends came to 11 bases. CDR3 in DNA: TGTGCCAGCAGTTTAGGGACGGGACAGAACACTGAAGCTTTCTTT. Amino acids: CASSLGTGQNTEAFF.

This chain uses TRBV27 with TRBJ2-5, with D perhaps TRBD1 (6 bases). The CDR3 consists of 16 residues. Between the trimmed V and J ends, which lost 8 bases and 4 bases, there was a span of 23 bases. Germline loops: CDR1 MNHEY, CDR2 SMNVEV (reference sequence). The DNA of the CDR3 is TGTGCCAGCGCGACATGGCCCCCCAAAGGGGGAGAGACCCAGTACTTC. It codes for CASATWPPKGGETQYF.

The chain uses TRBV19 and TRBJ2-7, with D perhaps TRBD2 (6 bases). Germline values: CDR1 LNHDA, CDR2 SQIVND (reference sequence). With 7 bases removed from V and 6 bases from J, the gap between germline ends came to 16 bases. The CDR3 is 13 amino acids. CDR3 sequence reads: CASNFAGSREQYF. CDR3 nucleotides: TGTGCCAGTAACTTTGCGGGATCCCGCGAGCAGTACTTC. The variable domain in full, completed from reference TRBV19 and TRBJ2-7, reads DGGITQSPKYLFRKEGQNVTLSCEQNLNHDAMYWYRQDPGQGLRLIYYSQIVNDFQKGDIAEGYSVSREKKESFPLTVTSAQKNPTAFYLCASNFAGSREQYFGPGTRLTVT.

The rearrangement joins TRBV5-8 to TRBJ1-2; TRBD1 agrees at 11 bases. V shed 4 bases and J 7 bases; nucleotides not matched to a gene: 6. Germline-derived CDR1 and CDR2 are SGHTS and YDEGEE. The CDR3 is 14 residues long. The CDR3 loop is CASSAGQGVSGYTF. The CDR3 nucleotides are TGTGCCAGCAGCGCGGGACAGGGGGTCTCTGGCTACACCTTC.

The chain employs TRBV6-1 and TRBJ2-7; 10 bases map to TRBD1. This CDR3 is 20 amino acids long. In germline, CDR1 is MNHNS, CDR2 SASEGT. Losses at the gene ends were 4 bases for V and 1 base for J; bases not matched to a gene: 19. As DNA, the CDR3 is TGTGCCAGCAGTGGCCCCCGACAGGGGGCGTATAGGTTACGGTCCTACGAGCAGTACTTC. It is translated as CASSGPRQGAYRLRSYEQYF.

This clone was counted a few times. The chain joins TRBV11-2 to TRBJ1-1; 7 bases line up with TRBD1. In germline, CDR1 is SGHAT, CDR2 FQNNGV. This CDR3 contains 12 residues. J gave up 8 bases and V 1 base, and 1 base lay outside the gene matches. The CDR3 coding sequence is TGTGCCAGCAGCTTAGTGGGACAGGAAGCTTTCTTT. This translates into CASSLVGQEAFF.

This chain uses TRBV5-1 with TRBJ2-3, with D tentatively TRBD1 (6 bases). Trimming removed 4 bases at V and 3 bases at J, with 15 bases between. CDR1 SGHRS and CDR2 YFSETQ come from the germline V gene. The CDR3 contains 15 residues. The CDR3 is CASSTGTSTTDTQYF. The CDR3 coding sequence is TGCGCCAGCAGCACCGGGACATCGACAACAGATACGCAGTATTTT.

The chain links TRBV4-3 to TRBJ2-1, with 13 bases matching TRBD2. The length of the CDR3 is 16 residues. CDR1 is LGHNA and CDR2 is YSLEER in the germline V gene. The junction had 5 bases not matched to a gene; V was cut back by 1 base and J by 8 bases. CDR3 protein: CASSQGTSGSSDEQFF. The CDR3 DNA is TGCGCCAGCAGCCAAGGGACTAGCGGGAGTAGTGATGAGCAGTTCTTC.

The rearrangement uses TRBV6-5 and TRBJ2-2; D gene ambiguous. The CDR3 is made up of 14 amino acids. The V end lost 6 bases, the J end lost 6 bases, and 14 bases lay between the germline ends. Looked up from germline, CDR1 is MNHEY and CDR2 is SVGAGI. The CDR3 DNA follows: TGTGCCAGCAGCCGCCATTTTAGTCCCGGGGAGCTGTTTTTT. Amino acids: CASSRHFSPGELFF.

The genes are TRBV27 and TRBJ2-2; possibly TRBD2 for D (5 bases). The CDR3 has 16 amino acids. V was shortened by 3 bases and J by 4 bases, with 15 bases between the two germline ends. The germline CDR1 and CDR2 sequences are MNHEY and SMNVEV (reference sequence). The CDR3 loop is CASSFALGAGTGELFF. CDR3 DNA: TGTGCCAGCAGTTTTGCACTGGGTGCGGGCACCGGGGAGCTGTTTTTT.

CDR3 sequence: CASSLSGADSYEQYF. Written as DNA, the CDR3 is TGTGCCAGCAGCTTAAGCGGGGCCGATTCCTACGAGCAGTACTTC. The V and J genes are TRBV7-9 and TRBJ2-7; TRBD2 matches 7 bases. Germline CDR1 reads SEHNR; CDR2 reads FQNEAQ (reference sequence). The CDR3 extends over 15 amino acids. The V gene end was trimmed by 2 bases and the J gene end by 1 base; junction bases not matched to a gene: 5.

V usage is TRBV7-6 and J usage is TRBJ1-4; no clear D. The germline V gene has CDR1 SGHVS and CDR2 FNYEAQ. Deletions cut 1 base from V and 2 bases from J, with 8 bases between. The CDR3 spans 15 residues. In DNA form, the CDR3 reads TGTGCCAGCAGCTTAGATGCGGGGACTAATGAAAAACTGTTTTTT. Amino acid sequence: CASSLDAGTNEKLFF. The whole variable domain, filled in from reference TRBV7-6 and TRBJ1-4, reads GAGVSQSPRYKVTKRGQDVALRCDPISGHVSLYWYRQALGQGPEFLTYFNYEAQQDKSGLPNDRFSAERPEGSISTLTIQRTEQRDSAMYRCASSLDAGTNEKLFFGSGTQLSVL.

The gene calls are TRBV7-7 and TRBJ2-1, with D maybe TRBD1 (5 bases). The CDR3 covers 15 residues. Trimming removed 3 bases from V and 0 bases from J, with 9 bases in between. The germline gives CDR1 SSHAT, CDR2 FNYEAQ (reference sequence). CDR3 in amino acids: CASSLDMSSYNEQFF. In DNA form, the CDR3 reads TGTGCCAGCAGCTTGGACATGAGCTCCTACAATGAGCAGTTCTTC. The full variable domain, rest sourced from reference TRBV7-7 and TRBJ2-1, is GAGVSQSPRYKVTKRGQDVTLRCDPISSHATLYWYQQALGQGPEFLTYFNYEAQPDKSGLPSDRFSAERPEGSISTLTIQRTEQRDSAMYRCASSLDMSSYNEQFFGPGTRLTVL.

The rearrangement links TRBV30 to TRBJ2-7, with D unclear. V dropped 4 bases and J dropped 3 bases, with 7 bases sitting between them. The CDR3 is 11 residues long. The V gene's germline CDR1 is GTSNPN and CDR2 SVGIG (reference sequence). The CDR3, as DNA: TGTGCCTGGACCACTGACTACGAGCAGTACTTC. Translated: CAWTTDYEQYF.

V usage is TRBV11-2 and J usage is TRBJ2-1; 7 bases are shared with TRBD2. The CDR3 is 13 residues long. V was clipped by 8 bases and J by 4 bases; unmatched bases: 5. Per germline, CDR1 SGHAT and CDR2 FQNNGV. This chain's CDR3 is CASGRDYYNEQFF. Here the CDR3 DNA reads TGTGCCAGCGGTCGGGACTATTACAATGAGCAGTTCTTC.

CDR3 nucleotides: TGTGCCAGCAGCCCGGCGCGCGGGGAGACCCAGTACTTC. Translation: CASSPARGETQYF. V gene TRBV4-2 combines with J gene TRBJ2-5; tentative D call: TRBD2 (5 bases). CDR1 and CDR2 from the germline V gene are LGHNA and YNFKEQ. Trimming removed 4 bases at V and 5 bases at J, with 11 bases between. The CDR3 loop spans 13 amino acids.